What follows is one TCR beta chain and its context. Its antigen is still unknown. These data are taken from a study of vaccination effects on CD4 cells after COVID-19. Study-level background: PBMC cultures contained two million cells per well, 9 to 10 IU/ml IL-2 and roughly 9.5 ug/ml peptides.

Produced via immunoSEQ multiplex PCR; TCRdb's table is partial and in-frame only. The sample consists of approximately 50,000 clones, around 76% of them appearing once. Culturing for around 10 days preceded CD4+ T cell isolation. Source: CD4+ T cells from PBMCs cultured without peptide, taken before COVID-19 vaccination. This clonotype originated in a human donor who had a prior SARS-CoV-2 infection.

CDR3 residues: CASSQDRNEKLFF. Here the CDR3 DNA reads TGTGCCAGCAGTCAGGACAGAAACGAAAAACTGTTTTTT. The chain recombines TRBV2 with TRBJ1-4; maybe TRBD1 (6 bases). This CDR3 has 13 residues. Trimming pared 5 bases from V and 8 bases from J, leaving 12 bases between. CDR1 is SNHLY, CDR2 FYNNEI, per germline.